Following are 9 T cell receptor beta chains from one sample sequenced in a study of control samples from healthy donors and cancer patients (dated by TCRdb to about 2020). Library prep was done by the immunoSEQ multiplex PCR assay. Not all clones reach the TCRdb copy of this immuneACCESS table, which keeps in-frame sequences only. Checked studies attribute under half of the gap to unresolved V genes and leave the rest unexplained. The table for this sample lists about 410,000 clones; 80% to 95% of them were counted only once. The biggest ten clones account for more than 6% of the sample. Sequencing was carried out using PBMCs. These receptors were obtained from a man aged 40-50 years with head and neck cancer.

The gene calls are TRBV7-9 and TRBJ2-1; D might be TRBD1 (5 bases). The V end was cut by 5 bases, the J end by 9 bases, with 11 bases between. The V gene's germline CDR1 is SEHNR and CDR2 FQNEAQ (reference sequence). CDR3 length: 12 amino acids. CDR3 nucleotide sequence: TGTGCCAGCAGCCCCTGGCAGGGTGAGCAGTTCTTC. Its translation: CASSPWQGEQFF.

This chain links TRBV4-2 with TRBJ1-2; D uncertain. V was trimmed by 1 base and J by 0 bases, leaving 9 bases between them. The germline CDR1 and CDR2 sequences are LGHNA and YNFKEQ. The CDR3 extends over 15 amino acids. The CDR3 sequence is CASSQGEGANYGYTF. CDR3 DNA: TGTGCCAGCAGCCAAGGGGAGGGAGCTAACTATGGCTACACCTTC.

This chain uses TRBV4-3 with TRBJ2-1, with D possibly being TRBD2 (5 bases). Germline V gives CDR1 LGHNA, CDR2 YSLEER. This CDR3 comprises 17 residues. Trimming left V 1 base short and J 0 bases short, with 13 bases between. CDR3: CASSQGGSGSSYNEQFF. The CDR3 DNA reads as TGCGCCAGCAGCCAAGGCGGATCGGGGAGCTCCTACAATGAGCAGTTCTTC.

This clone was seen a single time. The V gene is TRBV7-9, the J gene TRBJ1-1; D is unresolved. Trimming cost V 4 bases and J 4 bases, with 7 bases left between them. CDR1 SEHNR and CDR2 FQNEAQ come from the germline V gene (reference sequence). The CDR3 sequence is 12 residues long. The chain's CDR3 is CASSSWGTEAFF. The CDR3 bases are TGTGCCAGCAGCTCTTGGGGCACTGAAGCTTTCTTT.

The rearrangement uses TRBV28 and TRBJ1-1; D is unresolved. The CDR3 covers 15 residues. Trimming stripped 5 bases from V and 0 bases from J, with 13 bases between. Germline V gene lookup returns CDR1 MDHEN and CDR2 SYDVKM. The CDR3 loop reads CASSNQTPVNTEAFF. The CDR3 nucleotides read TGTGCCAGCAGTAATCAGACACCCGTGAACACTGAAGCTTTCTTT.

The rearrangement links TRBV7-9 to TRBJ2-2, with 7 nucleotides matching TRBD2. Germline loops: CDR1 SEHNR, CDR2 FQNEAQ (reference sequence). The CDR3 contains 15 residues. The V and J ends lost 8 bases and 2 bases, in that order; junction bases with no gene match: 8. As DNA, the CDR3 is TGTGCCAGCGGGGGGGAGACAGCCAACACCGGGGAGCTGTTTTTT. Translated: CASGGETANTGELFF.

The chain recombines TRBV12-5 with TRBJ2-7, with D perhaps TRBD1 (5 bases). V lost 2 bases to trimming and J lost 3 bases, with 20 bases between them. Germline V gene lookup returns CDR1 LGHNT and CDR2 FRNRAP. This CDR3 has 17 residues. The CDR3 loop is CASGLRSGAGPGYEQYF. The CDR3 nucleotides are TGTGCTAGTGGTTTGAGGTCGGGCGCAGGGCCTGGCTACGAGCAGTACTTC.

The chain recombines TRBV5-4 with TRBJ2-3; maybe TRBD1 (6 bases). CDR3 length equals 15 residues. Trimming pared 3 bases from V and 0 bases from J, leaving 11 bases between. Germline-derived CDR1 and CDR2 are SGHNT and YYREEE (reference sequence). In DNA form, the CDR3 reads TGTGCCAGCAGCTCTGGGACAAGAAGCACAGATACGCAGTATTTT. It encodes CASSSGTRSTDTQYF.

The chain combines TRBV30 with TRBJ1-1; 7 bases agree with TRBD1. J lost 5 bases, V lost 0 bases, and 6 bases had no gene match. CDR1 GTSNPN and CDR2 SVGIG come from the germline V gene (reference sequence). The CDR3 is 14 amino acids. CDR3 in amino acids: CAWSVKGASTEAFF. The CDR3, as DNA: TGTGCCTGGAGTGTAAAGGGGGCTTCGACTGAAGCTTTCTTT.